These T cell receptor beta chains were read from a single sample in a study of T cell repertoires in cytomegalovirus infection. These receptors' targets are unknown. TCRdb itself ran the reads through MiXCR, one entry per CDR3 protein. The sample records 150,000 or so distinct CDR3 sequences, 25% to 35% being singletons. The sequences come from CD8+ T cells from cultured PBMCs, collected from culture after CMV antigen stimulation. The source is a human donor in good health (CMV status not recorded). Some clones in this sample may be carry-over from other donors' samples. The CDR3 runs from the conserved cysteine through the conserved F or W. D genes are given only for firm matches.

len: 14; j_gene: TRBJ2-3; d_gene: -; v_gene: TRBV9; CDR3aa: CASSVEGGRDTQYF
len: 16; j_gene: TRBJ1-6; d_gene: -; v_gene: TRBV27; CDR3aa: CASSSLPGEVNSPLHF
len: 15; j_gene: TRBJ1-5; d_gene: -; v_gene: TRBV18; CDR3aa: CASSPGAGSNQPQHF
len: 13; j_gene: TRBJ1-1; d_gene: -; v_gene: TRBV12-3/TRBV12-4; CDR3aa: CASSLANTIEAFF
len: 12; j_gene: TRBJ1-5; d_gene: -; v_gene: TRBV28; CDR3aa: CASSSDNQPQHF
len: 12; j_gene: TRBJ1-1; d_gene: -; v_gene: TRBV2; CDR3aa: CAKSSDNTEAFF
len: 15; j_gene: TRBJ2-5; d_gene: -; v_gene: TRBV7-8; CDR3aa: CASSLGFSRAETQYF
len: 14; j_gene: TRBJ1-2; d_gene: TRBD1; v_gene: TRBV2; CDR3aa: CASTGDRAKDGYTF
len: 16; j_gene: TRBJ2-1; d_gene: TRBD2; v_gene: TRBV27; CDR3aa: CASSLSAGVGYNEQFF
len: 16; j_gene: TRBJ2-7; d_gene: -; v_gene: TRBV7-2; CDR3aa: CASSSNPGSSSYEQYF
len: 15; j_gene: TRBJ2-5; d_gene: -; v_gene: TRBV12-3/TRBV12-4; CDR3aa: CASSPWRGRGETQYF
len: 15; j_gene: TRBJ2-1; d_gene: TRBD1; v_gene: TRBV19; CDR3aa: CASSPWTGSYNEQFF
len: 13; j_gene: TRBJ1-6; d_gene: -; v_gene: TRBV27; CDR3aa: CASSFAWGSPLHF
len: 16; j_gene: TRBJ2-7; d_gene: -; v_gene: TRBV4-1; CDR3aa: CASSRRDGQGSYEQYF
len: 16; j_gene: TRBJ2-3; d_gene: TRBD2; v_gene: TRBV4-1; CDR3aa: CASSQRGGGDPDTQYF
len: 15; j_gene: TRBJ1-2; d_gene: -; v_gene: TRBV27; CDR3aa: CASSSSREIWDGYTF
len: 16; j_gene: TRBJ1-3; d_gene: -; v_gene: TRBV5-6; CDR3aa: CASSPEGADSGNTIYF
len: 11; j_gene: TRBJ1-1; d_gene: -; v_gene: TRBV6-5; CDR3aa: CASSYGPEAFF
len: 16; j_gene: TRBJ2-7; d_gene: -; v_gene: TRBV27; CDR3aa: CASSLSSGAFSYEQYF
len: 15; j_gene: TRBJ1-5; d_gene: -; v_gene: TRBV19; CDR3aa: CASRHYEGWNQPQHF
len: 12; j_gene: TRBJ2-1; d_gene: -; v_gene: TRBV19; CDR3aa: CASSSDYNEQFF
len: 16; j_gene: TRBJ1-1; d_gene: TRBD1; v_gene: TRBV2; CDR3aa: CASSGSRTGRNTEAFF